The 3 T cell receptor beta chains below all came from one sample that was sequenced in a study of blood T cell repertoires in COVID-19. Sequenced by immunoSEQ multiplex PCR; TCRdb stores in-frame clones only, minus some. The sample has more than 90,000 clones, around nine tenths seen once. The sample consisted of peripheral blood. The receptors stem from a man aged 35 to 55 with acute or convalescent COVID-19.

The rearrangement joins TRBV4-2 to TRBJ1-2; D may be TRBD1 (5 bases). The CDR3 sequence is 13 residues long. V shed 0 bases and J shed 7 bases, with 9 bases lying between them. In germline, CDR1 is LGHNA, CDR2 YNFKEQ. This CDR3 reads CASSQDLGGGYTF. DNA of the CDR3: TGTGCCAGCAGCCAAGATCTGGGGGGTGGCTACACCTTC.

The CDR3 nucleotides read TGTGCCAGCAGCTTAGTTGGCGGGAGCACAGATACGCAGTATTTT. It encodes CASSLVGGSTDTQYF. The chain joins TRBV7-7 to TRBJ2-3; D is possibly TRBD2 (5 bases). The length of the CDR3 is 15 residues. Trimming shortened V by 1 base and J by 0 bases, and 8 bases separated the two germline ends. Germline CDR1 reads SSHAT; CDR2 reads FNYEAQ (reference sequence).

This chain joins TRBV6-2 or TRBV6-3 and TRBJ2-2; D unresolved. Deletions cut 0 bases from V and 7 bases from J, with 3 bases between. The V gene's germline CDR1 is MNHEY and CDR2 SVGEGT. The CDR3 runs to 12 residues. The CDR3 reads CASSYSYGELFF. The CDR3 nucleotides are TGTGCCAGCAGTTACTCCTACGGGGAGCTGTTTTTT.